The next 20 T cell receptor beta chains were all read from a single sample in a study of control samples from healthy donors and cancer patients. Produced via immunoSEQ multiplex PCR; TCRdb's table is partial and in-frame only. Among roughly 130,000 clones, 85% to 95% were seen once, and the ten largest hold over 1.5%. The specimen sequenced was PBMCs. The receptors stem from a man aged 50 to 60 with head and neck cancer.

The chain's CDR3 is CASRGTGKNYGYTF. The CDR3 coding sequence is TGTGCCAGCAGGGGGACAGGGAAGAACTATGGCTACACCTTC. The chain is built from TRBV6-6 and TRBJ1-2; 9 bases match TRBD1. V gave up 6 bases and J gave up 2 bases; unmatched junction bases: 4. The CDR3 totals 14 residues. Germline V gene sequence: CDR1 MNHNY, CDR2 SVGAGI (reference sequence).

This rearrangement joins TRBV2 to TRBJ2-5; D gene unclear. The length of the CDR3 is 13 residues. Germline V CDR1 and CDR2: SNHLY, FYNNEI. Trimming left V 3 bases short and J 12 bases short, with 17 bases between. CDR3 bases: TGTGCCAGCAGTGATAATCGGGTGGACCCCAAGTACTTC. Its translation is CASSDNRVDPKYF.

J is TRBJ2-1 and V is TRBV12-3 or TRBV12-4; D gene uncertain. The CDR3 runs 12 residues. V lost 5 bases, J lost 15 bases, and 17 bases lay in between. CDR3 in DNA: TGTGCCAGCAGTAGGACCCTTTCTCCGTTGTTCTTC. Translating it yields CASSRTLSPLFF.

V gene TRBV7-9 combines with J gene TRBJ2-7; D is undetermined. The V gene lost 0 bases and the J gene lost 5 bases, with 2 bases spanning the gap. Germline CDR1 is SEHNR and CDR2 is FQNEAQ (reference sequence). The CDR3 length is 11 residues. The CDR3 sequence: CASSLAHEQYF. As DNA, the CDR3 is TGTGCCAGCAGCTTAGCACACGAGCAGTACTTC.

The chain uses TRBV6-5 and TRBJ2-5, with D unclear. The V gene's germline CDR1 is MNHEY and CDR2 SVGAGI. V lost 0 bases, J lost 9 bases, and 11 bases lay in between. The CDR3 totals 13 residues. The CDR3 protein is CASSYSIKAAQYF. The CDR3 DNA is TGTGCCAGCAGTTACTCGATTAAGGCGGCCCAGTACTTC.

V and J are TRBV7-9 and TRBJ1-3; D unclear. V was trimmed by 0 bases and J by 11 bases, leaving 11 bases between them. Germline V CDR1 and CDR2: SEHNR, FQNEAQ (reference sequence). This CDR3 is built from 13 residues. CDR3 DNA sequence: TGTGCCAGCAGCTTAGCGTCGGGAGAATCCATATATTTT. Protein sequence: CASSLASGESIYF.

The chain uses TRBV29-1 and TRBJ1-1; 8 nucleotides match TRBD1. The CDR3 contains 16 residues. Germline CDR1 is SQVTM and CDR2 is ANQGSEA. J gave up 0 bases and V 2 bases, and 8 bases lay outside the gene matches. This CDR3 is CSVESDRGLMNTEAFF. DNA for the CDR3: TGCAGCGTTGAAAGTGACAGGGGCCTCATGAACACTGAAGCTTTCTTT.

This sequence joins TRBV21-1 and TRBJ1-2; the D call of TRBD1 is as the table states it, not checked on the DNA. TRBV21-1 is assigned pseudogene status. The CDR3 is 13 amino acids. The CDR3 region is CASSKGGSGGYTF. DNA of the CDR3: TGTGCCAGCAGCAAAGGAGGATCAGGGGGCTACACCTTC.

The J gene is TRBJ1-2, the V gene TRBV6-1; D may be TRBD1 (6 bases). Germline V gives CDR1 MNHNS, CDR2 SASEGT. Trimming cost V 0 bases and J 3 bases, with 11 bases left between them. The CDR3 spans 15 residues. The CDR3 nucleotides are TGTGCCAGCAGTGAAGCTAGCAGGGGAGACTATGGCTACACCTTC. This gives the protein CASSEASRGDYGYTF.

The CDR3 DNA reads TGTGCCAGCAGAACCCCGACGGGAGGCGAGCAGTACTTC. It yields the protein CASRTPTGGEQYF. This chain connects TRBV6-1 to TRBJ2-7; 7 bases map to TRBD2. This CDR3 comprises 13 residues. The V gene's germline CDR1 is MNHNS and CDR2 SASEGT. V gave up 6 bases and J gave up 6 bases; unmatched junction bases: 8.

In DNA, the CDR3 is TGTGCCAGTAGTATAGCGGGGGGCGATGAGCAGTTCTTC. Residues: CASSIAGGDEQFF. The rearrangement joins TRBV19 to TRBJ2-1, with D perhaps matching TRBD2 (7 bases). The CDR3 sequence is 13 residues long. Per germline, CDR1 LNHDA and CDR2 SQIVND (reference sequence). Trimming left V 1 base short and J 8 bases short, with 9 bases between.

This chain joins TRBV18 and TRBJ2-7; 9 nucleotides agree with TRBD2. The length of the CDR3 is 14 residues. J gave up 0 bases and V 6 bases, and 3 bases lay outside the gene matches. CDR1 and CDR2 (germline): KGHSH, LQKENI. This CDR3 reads CASSRGGSSYEQYF. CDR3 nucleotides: TGTGCCAGCTCGCGGGGGGGGAGCTCCTACGAGCAGTACTTC.

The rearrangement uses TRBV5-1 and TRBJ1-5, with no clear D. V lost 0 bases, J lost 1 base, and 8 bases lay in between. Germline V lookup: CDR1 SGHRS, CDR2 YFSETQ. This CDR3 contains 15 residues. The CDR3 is CASSLVGGSNQPQHF. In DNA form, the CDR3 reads TGCGCCAGCAGCTTGGTGGGCGGAAGCAATCAGCCCCAGCATTTT.

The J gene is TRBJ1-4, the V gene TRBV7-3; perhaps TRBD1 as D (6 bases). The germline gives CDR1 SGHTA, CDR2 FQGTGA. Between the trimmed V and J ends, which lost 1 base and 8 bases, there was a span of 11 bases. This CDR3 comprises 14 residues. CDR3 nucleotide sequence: TGTGCCAGCAGCTTAAGGGACACCGGGGAAAAACTGTTTTTT. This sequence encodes CASSLRDTGEKLFF.

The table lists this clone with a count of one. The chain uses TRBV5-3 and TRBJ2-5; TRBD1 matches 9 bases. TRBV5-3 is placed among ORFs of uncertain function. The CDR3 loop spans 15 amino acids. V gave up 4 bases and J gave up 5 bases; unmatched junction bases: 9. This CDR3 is CARSPRDREGETQYF. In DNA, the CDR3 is TGTGCCAGAAGCCCTAGGGACAGGGAGGGGGAGACCCAGTACTTC.

The CDR3 protein is CASSQSSSGRAEAFF. The CDR3 DNA reads as TGTGCCAGCAGCCAATCGTCCTCAGGCAGAGCTGAAGCTTTCTTT. This sequence joins TRBV16 and TRBJ1-1; no reliable D call. V dropped 0 bases and J dropped 6 bases, with 14 bases sitting between them. This CDR3 is 15 amino acids long. CDR1 KGHSY and CDR2 FQNENV come from the germline V gene. The full variable domain, with the rest looked up from reference TRBV16 and TRBJ1-1, is GEEVAQTPKHLVRGEGQKAKLYCAPIKGHSYVFWYQQVLKNEFKFLISFQNENVFDETGMPKERFSAKCLPNSPCSLEIQATKLEDSAVYFCASSQSSSGRAEAFFGQGTRLTVV.

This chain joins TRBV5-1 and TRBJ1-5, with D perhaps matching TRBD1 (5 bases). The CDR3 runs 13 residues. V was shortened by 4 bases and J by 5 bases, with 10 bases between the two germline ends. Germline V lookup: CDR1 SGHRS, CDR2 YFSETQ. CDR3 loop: CASSEDTYQPQHF. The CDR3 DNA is TGCGCCAGCAGCGAGGACACCTATCAGCCCCAGCATTTT.

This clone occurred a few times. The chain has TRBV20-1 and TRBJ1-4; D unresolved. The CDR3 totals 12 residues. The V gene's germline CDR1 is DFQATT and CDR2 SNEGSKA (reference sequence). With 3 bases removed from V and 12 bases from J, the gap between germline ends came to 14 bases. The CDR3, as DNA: TGCAGTGCTAGTGCCAGACCTGATGAACTGTTTTTT. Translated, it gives CSASARPDELFF.

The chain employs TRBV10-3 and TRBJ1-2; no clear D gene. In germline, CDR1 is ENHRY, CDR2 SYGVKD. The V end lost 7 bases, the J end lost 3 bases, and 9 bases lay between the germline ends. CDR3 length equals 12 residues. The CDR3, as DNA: TGTGCCATCAACAGCATATACTATGGCTACACCTTC. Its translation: CAINSIYYGYTF.

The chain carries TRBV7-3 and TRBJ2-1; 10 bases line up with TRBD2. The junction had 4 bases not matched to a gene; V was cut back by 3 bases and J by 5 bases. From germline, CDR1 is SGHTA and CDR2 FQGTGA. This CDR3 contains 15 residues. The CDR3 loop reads CASSLDLAGDNEQFF. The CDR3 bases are TGTGCCAGCAGCTTGGATCTAGCGGGGGACAATGAGCAGTTCTTC.